The 17 T cell receptor beta chains below were found in one sample sequenced in a study of cytomegalovirus exposure and HLA in healthy donors. The study ran its PCR with 60 Vbeta and 13 Jbeta primers. Clones were sequenced by immunoSEQ multiplex PCR, and TCRdb holds only the in-frame ones, with some missing. The sample contains 100,000 or so clones, over 75% of which appear only once. The sequencing input was PBMCs. The receptor source for this set is a man aged 30 to 45 in good health and CMV-seropositive.

This clone occurred once. The chain employs TRBV5-4 and TRBJ2-1; TRBD2 is a possible D gene (7 bases). This CDR3 is 16 amino acids long. V was trimmed by 0 bases and J by 2 bases, leaving 12 bases between them. The germline CDR1 and CDR2 sequences are SGHNT and YYREEE (reference sequence). The CDR3, as DNA: TGTGCCAGCAGCTTGGAGGGGGGGGAGGCCTACAATGAGCAGTTCTTC. Translation: CASSLEGGEAYNEQFF.

The V gene is TRBV2, the J gene TRBJ2-1; 10 nucleotides line up with TRBD1. CDR3 length equals 14 residues. The ends lost 5 bases at V and 8 bases at J; junction bases unmatched: 6. Germline loops: CDR1 SNHLY, CDR2 FYNNEI. The CDR3 coding sequence is TGTGCCAGCAGTCCCGGGACAGGGGTGGATGAGCAGTTCTTC. Translated, it gives CASSPGTGVDEQFF. Looking up the rest from reference TRBV2 and TRBJ2-1 gives the full variable domain: EPEVTQTPSHQVTQMGQEVILRCVPISNHLYFYWYRQILGQKVEFLVSFYNNEISEKSEIFDDQFSVERPDGSNFTLKIRSTKLEDSAMYFCASSPGTGVDEQFFGPGTRLTVL.

This clone was seen only once. One junction end does not reproduce the germline sequence, and a read error may be involved. Additional DNA sequences in this sample encode the identical CDR3. The chain combines TRBV4-2 with TRBJ1-6, with a possible D match to TRBD1 (5 bases). The CDR3 loop spans 17 amino acids. Germline loops: CDR1 LGHNA, CDR2 YNFKEQ. The CDR3 region is CASSDSNTRPYNSPLHF. The DNA for the CDR3 is TGTGCCAGCAGCGACAGCAATACACGTCCCTATAATTCCCCCCTCCACTTT.

This sequence joins TRBV7-9 and TRBJ1-2, with 8 bases aligning to TRBD1. The germline gives CDR1 SEHNR, CDR2 FQNEAQ (reference sequence). Losses at the gene ends were 1 base for V and 8 bases for J; bases not matched to a gene: 6. CDR3 length: 14 amino acids. This chain's CDR3 is CASSLESTGEGYTF. Written as DNA, the CDR3 is TGTGCCAGCAGCTTAGAATCGACAGGGGAGGGCTACACCTTC.

The chain links TRBV10-3 to TRBJ2-3, with 10 nucleotides matching TRBD2. Germline values: CDR1 ENHRY, CDR2 SYGVKD. V lost 4 bases and J lost 5; bases outside the gene matches: 6. The CDR3 length is 15 residues. This CDR3 reads CAISAAGGPGDTQYF. CDR3 sequence (DNA): TGTGCCATCAGTGCAGCGGGGGGGCCTGGAGATACGCAGTATTTT.

This rearrangement joins TRBV11-3 to TRBJ2-2; 7 bases align to TRBD1. Germline CDR1 SGHNT, CDR2 YENEEA. This CDR3 has 15 amino acids. J lost 2 bases, V lost 5 bases, and 5 bases had no gene match. As DNA, the CDR3 is TGTGCCAGCAGCCACCGGGACAGAAACACCGGGGAGCTGTTTTTT. Amino acids: CASSHRDRNTGELFF.

CDR3 in amino acids: CASSPGRENGGYTF. CDR3 nucleotide sequence: TGTGCCAGCTCACCAGGCAGGGAAAACGGTGGCTACACCTTC. This chain joins TRBV18 and TRBJ1-2; TRBD1 is a possible D gene (5 bases). V lost 2 bases to trimming and J lost 7 bases, with 14 bases between them. Germline V gene data show CDR1 as KGHSH and CDR2 as LQKENI. This CDR3 has 14 residues.

The chain couples TRBV27 to TRBJ1-4; D may be TRBD1 (6 bases). The CDR3 totals 18 residues. Trimming pared 0 bases from V and 4 bases from J, leaving 18 bases between. CDR1 and CDR2 from the germline V gene are MNHEY and SMNVEV (reference sequence). In DNA form, the CDR3 reads TGTGCCAGCAGTTTATCTGGGCAGGGGACTAGAATTAATGAAAAACTGTTTTTT. As protein: CASSLSGQGTRINEKLFF. Full variable domain (outside the CDR3, taken from reference TRBV27 and TRBJ1-4): EAQVTQNPRYLITVTGKKLTVTCSQNMNHEYMSWYRQDPGLGLRQIYYSMNVEVTDKGDVPEGYKVSRKEKRNFPLILESPSPNQTSLYFCASSLSGQGTRINEKLFFGSGTQLSVL.

This chain uses TRBV4-1 with TRBJ2-1; 13 bases are shared with TRBD2. Germline values: CDR1 MGHRA, CDR2 YSYEKL. The ends lost 0 bases at V and 1 base at J; junction bases unmatched: 0. The CDR3 covers 17 residues. DNA for the CDR3: TGCGCCAGCAGCCAAGAGACTAGCGGGGGGTCCTACAATGAGCAGTTCTTC. This encodes CASSQETSGGSYNEQFF.

This CDR3 is CASSYRDRGAYEQYF. In nucleotides, the CDR3 is TGTGCCAGCAGCTACCGGGACAGGGGGGCCTACGAGCAGTACTTC. The gene calls are TRBV7-9 and TRBJ2-7, with 11 bases lining up with TRBD1. The germline CDR1 and CDR2 sequences are SEHNR and FQNEAQ (reference sequence). V was clipped by 4 bases and J by 2 bases; unmatched bases: 4. The CDR3 is 15 residues long.

The V and J genes are TRBV10-3 and TRBJ2-7; D possibly corresponds to TRBD2 (6 bases). V was shortened by 10 bases and J by 0 bases, with 22 bases between the two germline ends. The CDR3 covers 16 residues. The germline CDR1 and CDR2 sequences are ENHRY and SYGVKD. The CDR3 loop is CATRIGGVLASYEQYF. The CDR3 DNA sequence: TGTGCCACCCGGATCGGAGGGGTCTTGGCCTCCTACGAGCAGTACTTC.

This chain joins TRBV5-1 and TRBJ2-6; possibly TRBD1 for D (5 bases). The CDR3 consists of 17 residues. CDR1 SGHRS and CDR2 YFSETQ come from the germline V gene. Trimming shortened V by 0 bases and J by 0 bases, and 10 bases separated the two germline ends. CDR3 residues: CASSLVGANSGANVLTF. CDR3 nucleotides: TGCGCCAGCAGCTTGGTTGGGGCGAACTCTGGGGCCAACGTCCTGACTTTC.

The genes are TRBV7-9 and TRBJ1-3; unclear D gene. Germline-derived CDR1 and CDR2 are SEHNR and FQNEAQ (reference sequence). Trimming removed 6 bases at V and 3 bases at J, with 12 bases between. CDR3 length: 14 amino acids. The CDR3 protein is CASSPAGGGNTIYF. The CDR3, as DNA: TGTGCCAGCAGTCCGGCGGGAGGTGGAAACACCATATATTTT.

The rearrangement uses TRBV29-1 and TRBJ2-2, with TRBD1 matching over 9 bases. Germline V gene data show CDR1 as SQVTM and CDR2 as ANQGSEA. The CDR3 totals 14 residues. J gave up 7 bases and V 6 bases, and 9 bases lay outside the gene matches. Written as DNA, the CDR3 is TGCAGCGTCGTAAGACAGGGGGAGGACGGGGAGCTGTTTTTT. It yields the protein CSVVRQGEDGELFF.

V and J are TRBV28 and TRBJ1-4, with 9 bases identical to TRBD1. The germline gives CDR1 MDHEN, CDR2 SYDVKM. The CDR3 is made up of 15 amino acids. The V segment lost 5 bases and the J segment 7 bases; nucleotides outside the gene matches: 8. CDR3: CASSLHRDRAEKLFF. The CDR3 DNA sequence: TGTGCCAGCAGTCTACACCGGGACAGGGCTGAAAAACTGTTTTTT.

This clone was seen more than once but under ten times. The CDR3 DNA reads TGTGCCAGCAGCCTTGACAGGGGTGGCTACACCTTC. It yields the protein CASSLDRGGYTF. The chain uses TRBV7-8 and TRBJ1-2, with 8 bases matching TRBD1. Germline loops: CDR1 SGHVS, CDR2 FQNEAQ. The CDR3 is made up of 12 amino acids. V dropped 5 bases and J dropped 7; count of bases not matched to a gene: 3. The complete variable domain, with remaining parts taken from reference TRBV7-8 and TRBJ1-2, reads GAGVSQSPRYKVAKRGQDVALRCDPISGHVSLFWYQQALGQGPEFLTYFQNEAQLDKSGLPSDRFFAERPEGSVSTLKIQRTQQEDSAVYLCASSLDRGGYTFGSGTRLTVV.

The rearrangement links TRBV18 to TRBJ2-3; D unresolved. CDR3 length: 13 amino acids. Germline values: CDR1 KGHSH, CDR2 LQKENI. The V end lost 7 bases, the J end lost 1 base, and 9 bases lay between the germline ends. The CDR3 protein is CASLIYGTDTQYF. The CDR3 DNA reads TGTGCCAGCTTAATCTATGGCACAGATACGCAGTATTTT.